The 2 T cell receptor beta chains in this list originate from one sample, sequenced in a study of CD8+ T cells in alopecia areata. RNA extraction was followed by reverse transcription into cDNA, which acted as the sequencing template. The data were produced by immunoSEQ multiplex PCR, yet TCRdb's version contains in-frame clones alone and is incomplete. The repertoire includes around 160,000 clones, roughly 48% of them detected once, and about 6.8% sits in the top ten. What was sequenced was CD4+ T cells sorted from blood. The receptors come from a human donor with alopecia areata.

The V and J genes are TRBV30 and TRBJ1-1; D is possibly TRBD1 (6 bases). This CDR3 comprises 13 residues. The V and J ends lost 6 bases and 3 bases respectively, with 14 bases between them. CDR1 is GTSNPN and CDR2 is SVGIG in the germline V gene (reference sequence). CDR3 sequence reads: CACIQGLDTEAFF. The CDR3 nucleotides read TGTGCCTGTATACAGGGTCTGGACACTGAAGCTTTCTTT.

This clone has more than one count but fewer than ten. The chain carries TRBV19 and TRBJ2-5, with D possibly being TRBD1 (6 bases). Germline V gene lookup returns CDR1 LNHDA and CDR2 SQIVND (reference sequence). CDR3 size: 14 residues. V was clipped by 6 bases and J by 4 bases, with 15 bases between them. The DNA for the CDR3 is TGTGCCAGTAGCCCCGGGACAAGGCGAGAGACCCAGTACTTC. Translated: CASSPGTRRETQYF.